This record concerns one TCR beta chain sequence. Its antigen is currently unknown. The source of the sample is a study of T cell responses to AZD1222 COVID-19 vaccine. Germline CDR1 and CDR2: MGHDK and SYGVNS. V dropped 4 bases and J dropped 7; count of bases not matched to a gene: 9. The length of the CDR3 is 15 residues. TCRdb's table, derived via immunoSEQ multiplex PCR, lists solely in-frame clones and lacks some. The data show just under 90,000 clones, about 88% seen once. The study, taken as a whole, reports: The study found vaccine-associated CD4 TCRs spanning spike, dominant at 160-218 and 743-854. There were mostly white British donors and more females than males, and clonal diversity was possibly underestimated.

This receptor was taken from an adult who received the AZD1222 COVID-19 vaccine. The genes are TRBV25-1 and TRBJ2-5; 10 bases are a match to TRBD2. Source: peripheral blood, taken 28 days after the second AZD1222 dose. This CDR3 reads CASSAQAGGPGTQYF. In DNA, the CDR3 is TGTGCCAGCAGTGCGCAAGCGGGGGGGCCCGGGACCCAGTACTTC.